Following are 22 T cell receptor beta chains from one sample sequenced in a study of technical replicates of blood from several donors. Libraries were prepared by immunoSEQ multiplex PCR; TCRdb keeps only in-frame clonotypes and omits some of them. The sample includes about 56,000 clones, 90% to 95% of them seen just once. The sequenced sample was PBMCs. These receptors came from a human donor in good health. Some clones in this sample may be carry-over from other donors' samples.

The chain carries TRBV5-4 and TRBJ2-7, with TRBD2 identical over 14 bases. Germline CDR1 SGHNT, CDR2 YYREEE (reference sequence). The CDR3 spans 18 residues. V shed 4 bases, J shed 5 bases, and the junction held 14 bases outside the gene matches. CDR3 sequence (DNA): TGTGCCAGCAGCCTGACTAGCGGGAGGGCCCTTTTATCGAACGAGCAGTACTTC. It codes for CASSLTSGRALLSNEQYF.

The DNA for the CDR3 is TGTGCCAGCAGTGAAGGGGGTGCAGGGGGCAGTTATGGCTACACCTTC. Amino acids: CASSEGGAGGSYGYTF. The chain uses TRBV6-1 and TRBJ1-2, with 8 bases aligning to TRBD1. The V gene end was trimmed by 1 base and the J gene end by 5 bases; junction bases not matched to a gene: 9. The CDR3 covers 16 residues. CDR1 and CDR2 from the germline V gene are MNHNS and SASEGT.

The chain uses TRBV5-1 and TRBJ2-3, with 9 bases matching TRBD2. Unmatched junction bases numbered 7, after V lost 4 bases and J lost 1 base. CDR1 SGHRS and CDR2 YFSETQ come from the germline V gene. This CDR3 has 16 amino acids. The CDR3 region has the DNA TGCGCCAGCAGCGGAGCGGTAGCGGGGGGCACAGATACGCAGTATTTT. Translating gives CASSGAVAGGTDTQYF.

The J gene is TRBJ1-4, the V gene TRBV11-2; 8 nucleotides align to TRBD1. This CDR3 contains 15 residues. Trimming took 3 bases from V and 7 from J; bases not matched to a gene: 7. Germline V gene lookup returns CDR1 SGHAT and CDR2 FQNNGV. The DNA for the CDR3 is TGTGCCAGCAGCTTCAGGGGGCTGCAGAGTGAAAAACTGTTTTTT. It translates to CASSFRGLQSEKLFF.

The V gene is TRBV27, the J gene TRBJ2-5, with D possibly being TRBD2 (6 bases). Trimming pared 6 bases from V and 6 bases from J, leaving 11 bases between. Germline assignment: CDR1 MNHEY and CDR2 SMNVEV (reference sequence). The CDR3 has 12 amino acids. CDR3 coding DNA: TGTGCCAGCAGGGAGGGAGGAAAGACCCAGTACTTC. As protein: CASREGGKTQYF.

CDR3 loop: CASSRFQTMGYGYTF. As DNA, the CDR3 is TGTGCCAGCAGTCGCTTCCAAACTATGGGCTATGGCTACACCTTC. The chain has TRBV6-5 and TRBJ1-2; D remains ambiguous. Trimming removed 5 bases from V and 4 bases from J, with 17 bases in between. CDR1 and CDR2 from the germline V gene are MNHEY and SVGAGI. The CDR3 length is 15 residues.

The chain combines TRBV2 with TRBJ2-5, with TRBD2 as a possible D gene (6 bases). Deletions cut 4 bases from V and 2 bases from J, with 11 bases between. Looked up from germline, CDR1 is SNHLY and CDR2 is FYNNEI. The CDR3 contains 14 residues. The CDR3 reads CASSGQLAQETQYF. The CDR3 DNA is TGTGCCAGCAGTGGTCAACTAGCTCAAGAGACCCAGTACTTC. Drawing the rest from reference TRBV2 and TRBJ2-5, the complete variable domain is EPEVTQTPSHQVTQMGQEVILRCVPISNHLYFYWYRQILGQKVEFLVSFYNNEISEKSEIFDDQFSVERPDGSNFTLKIRSTKLEDSAMYFCASSGQLAQETQYFGPGTRLLVL.

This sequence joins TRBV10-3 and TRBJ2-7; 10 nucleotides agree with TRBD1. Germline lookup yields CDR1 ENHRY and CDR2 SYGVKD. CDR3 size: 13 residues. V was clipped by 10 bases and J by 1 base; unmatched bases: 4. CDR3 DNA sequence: TGTGCCAGCCGGGACAGGGGTTCCTACGAGCAGTACTTC. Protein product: CASRDRGSYEQYF.

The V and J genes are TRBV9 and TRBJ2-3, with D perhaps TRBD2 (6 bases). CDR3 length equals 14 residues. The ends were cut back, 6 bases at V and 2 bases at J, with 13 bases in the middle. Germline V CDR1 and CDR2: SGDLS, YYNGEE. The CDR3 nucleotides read TGTGCCAGCACCCTAGCGACCAACACAGATACGCAGTATTTT. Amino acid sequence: CASTLATNTDTQYF.

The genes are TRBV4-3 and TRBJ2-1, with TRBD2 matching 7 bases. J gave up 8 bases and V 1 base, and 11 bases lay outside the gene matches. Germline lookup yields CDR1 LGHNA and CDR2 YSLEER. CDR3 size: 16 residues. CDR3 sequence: CASSQGRERGGDEQFF. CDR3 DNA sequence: TGCGCCAGCAGCCAAGGGCGGGAGAGGGGAGGTGATGAGCAGTTCTTC.

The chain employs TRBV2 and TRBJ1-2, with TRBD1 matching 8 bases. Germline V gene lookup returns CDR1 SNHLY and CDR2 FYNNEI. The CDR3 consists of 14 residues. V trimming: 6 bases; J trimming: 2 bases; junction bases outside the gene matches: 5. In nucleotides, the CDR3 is TGTGCCAGCAGAACAGGGGGTTCAAACTATGGCTACACCTTC. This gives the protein CASRTGGSNYGYTF.

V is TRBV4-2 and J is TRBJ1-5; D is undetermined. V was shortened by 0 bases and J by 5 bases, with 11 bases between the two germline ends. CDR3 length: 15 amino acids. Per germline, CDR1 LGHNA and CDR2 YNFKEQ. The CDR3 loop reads CASSQDWAGYQPQHF. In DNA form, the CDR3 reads TGTGCCAGCAGCCAAGATTGGGCAGGTTATCAGCCCCAGCATTTT.

CDR3 sequence reads: CASSLTASSYEQYF. CDR3 nucleotide sequence: TGCGCCAGCAGCTTGACAGCCTCCTCCTACGAGCAGTACTTC. V is TRBV5-1 and J is TRBJ2-7; D uncertain. V shed 1 base and J shed 0 bases, with 8 bases lying between them. The CDR3 has 14 amino acids. Germline V gene lookup returns CDR1 SGHRS and CDR2 YFSETQ.

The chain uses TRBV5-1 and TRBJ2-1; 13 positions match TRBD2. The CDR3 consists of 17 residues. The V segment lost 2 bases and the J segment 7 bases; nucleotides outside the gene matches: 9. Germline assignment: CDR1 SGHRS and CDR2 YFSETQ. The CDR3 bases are TGCGCCAGCAGCTTCGCCCAGGGGACTAGCGGGGCTAATGAGCAGTTCTTC. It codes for CASSFAQGTSGANEQFF. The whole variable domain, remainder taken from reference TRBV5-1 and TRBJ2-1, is KAGVTQTPRYLIKTRGQQVTLSCSPISGHRSVSWYQQTPGQGLQFLFEYFSETQRNKGNFPGRFSGRQFSNSRSEMNVSTLELGDSALYLCASSFAQGTSGANEQFFGPGTRLTVL.

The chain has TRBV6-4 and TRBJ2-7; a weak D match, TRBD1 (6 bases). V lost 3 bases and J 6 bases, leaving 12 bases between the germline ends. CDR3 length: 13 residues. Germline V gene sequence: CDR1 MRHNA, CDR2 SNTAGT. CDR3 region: CASSDTEQGEQYF. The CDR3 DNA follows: TGTGCCAGCAGTGATACTGAACAGGGCGAGCAGTACTTC.

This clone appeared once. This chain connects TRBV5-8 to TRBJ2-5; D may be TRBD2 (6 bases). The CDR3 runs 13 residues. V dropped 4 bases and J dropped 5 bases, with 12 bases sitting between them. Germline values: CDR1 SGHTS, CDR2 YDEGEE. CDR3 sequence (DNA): TGTGCCAGCAGCCTTGGACTATATGAGACCCAGTACTTC. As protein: CASSLGLYETQYF. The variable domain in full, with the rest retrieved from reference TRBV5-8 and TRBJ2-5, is EAGVTQSPTHLIKTRGQQATLRCSPISGHTSVYWYQQALGLGLQFLLWYDEGEERNRGNFPPRFSGRQFPNYSSELNVNALELEDSALYLCASSLGLYETQYFGPGTRLLVL.

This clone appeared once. The CDR3 loop is CASSSNPPGKGTEAFF. DNA of the CDR3: TGTGCCAGCAGCTCCAATCCCCCAGGGAAAGGCACTGAAGCTTTCTTT. This rearrangement joins TRBV11-2 to TRBJ1-1; tentatively, D is TRBD1 (5 bases). The ends were cut back, 4 bases at V and 4 bases at J, with 19 bases in the middle. The germline gives CDR1 SGHAT, CDR2 FQNNGV. This CDR3 is built from 16 residues.

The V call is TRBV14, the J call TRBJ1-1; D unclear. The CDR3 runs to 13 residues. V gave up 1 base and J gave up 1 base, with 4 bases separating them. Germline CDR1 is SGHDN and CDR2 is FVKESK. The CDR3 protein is CASSQGRNTEAFF. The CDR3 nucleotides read TGTGCCAGCAGCCAAGGGAGGAACACTGAAGCTTTCTTT.

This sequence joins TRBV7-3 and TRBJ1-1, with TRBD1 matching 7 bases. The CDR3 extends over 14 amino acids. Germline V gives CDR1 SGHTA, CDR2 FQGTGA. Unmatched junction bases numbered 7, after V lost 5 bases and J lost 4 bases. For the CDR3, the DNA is TGTGCCAGCAGCCCCCAGGGGGATCGCACTGAAGCTTTCTTT. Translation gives CASSPQGDRTEAFF.

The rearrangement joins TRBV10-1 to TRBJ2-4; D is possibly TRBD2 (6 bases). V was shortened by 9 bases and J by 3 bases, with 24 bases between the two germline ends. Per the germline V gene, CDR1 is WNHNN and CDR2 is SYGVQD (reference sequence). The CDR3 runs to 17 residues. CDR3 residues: CASPRTTPPLRKNIQYF. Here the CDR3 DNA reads TGCGCCAGTCCTAGGACTACGCCGCCGTTGCGCAAAAACATTCAGTACTTC.

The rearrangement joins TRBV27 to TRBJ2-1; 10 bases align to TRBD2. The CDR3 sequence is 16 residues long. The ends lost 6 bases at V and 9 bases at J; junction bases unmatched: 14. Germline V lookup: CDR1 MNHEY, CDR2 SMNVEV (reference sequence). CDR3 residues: CASSQGETSGWGEQFF. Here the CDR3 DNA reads TGTGCCAGCAGCCAAGGGGAGACTAGCGGGTGGGGTGAGCAGTTCTTC.

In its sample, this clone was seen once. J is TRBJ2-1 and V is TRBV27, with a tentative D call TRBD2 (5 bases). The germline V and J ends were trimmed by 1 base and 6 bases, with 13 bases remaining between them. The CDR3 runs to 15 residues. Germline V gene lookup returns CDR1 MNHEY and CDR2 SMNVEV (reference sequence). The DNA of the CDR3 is TGTGCCAGCAGTTTATTCGGTAGCGCGCCCAATGAGCAGTTCTTC. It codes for CASSLFGSAPNEQFF.